The TCR beta chain described here comes from a study of blood T cell repertoires in COVID-19. This clone appeared once. Two negative PCRs, clearance, or symptom resolution were required of recovered Cohort 3 donors. The repertoire was sequenced with immunoSEQ multiplex PCR; TCRdb's copy has only in-frame clones and lacks some. Found here are 180,000 or so clones, approximately 87% of them singletons; the top ten hold about 4.4%. The CDR3 covers 13 residues. V was shortened by 3 bases and J by 5 bases, with 10 bases between the two germline ends. The material sequenced was PBMCs or T cells enriched from blood (not recorded which). This receptor was identified in a woman between 45 and 60 years old who had recovered from COVID-19. The chain joins TRBV12-3 or TRBV12-4 to TRBJ1-2, with D possibly matching TRBD1 (6 bases). In DNA form, the CDR3 reads TGTGCCAGCAGTTTTCGCAGGGGATATGGCTACACCTTC. Amino acids: CASSFRRGYGYTF.